These 13 T cell receptor beta chains came from one sample sequenced in a study of T cells in Graves' hyperthyroidism and ophthalmopathy. Regions amplified from RNA transcripts were the TCR beta CDR3 regions. First-round RT-PCR with HTBI primers amplified the TCR CDR3 region. TCRdb re-called the multiplex PCR reads through MiXCR, storing one row per CDR3 protein. The sample consists of 500,000 to 650,000 distinct CDR3 sequences, 46% of them appearing once. The source material was peripheral blood or thyroid tissue (not recorded which). These TCRs come from an adult woman with Graves' disease, either hyperthyroidism or ophthalmopathy (not recorded which).

This clonotype was counted between two and nine times. J is TRBJ1-1 and V is TRBV4-3; 12 bases map to TRBD1. This CDR3 comprises 16 residues. V lost 1 base, J lost 5 bases, and 5 bases stayed unmatched. Germline CDR1 LGHNA, CDR2 YSLEER. The DNA for the CDR3 is TGCGCCAGCAGCCAAGCGGGGACAGGGGGCTTTACTGAAGCTTTCTTT. Amino acids: CASSQAGTGGFTEAFF.

As regards this clonotype: The junction differs from germline at one of its ends, possibly a read error. The J gene is TRBJ1-4, the V gene TRBV25-1; 10 bases fit TRBD1. The CDR3 covers 17 residues. Germline V gene sequence: CDR1 MGHDK, CDR2 SYGVNS. CDR3 sequence reads: CASSATGGVWSNEKMFF. In nucleotides, the CDR3 is TGTGCCAGCAGCGCGACAGGGGGCGTCTGGTCTAATGAAAAAATGTTTTTT.

The chain combines TRBV28 with TRBJ2-2; D is undetermined. V was shortened by 5 bases and J by 4 bases, with 14 bases between the two germline ends. The CDR3 consists of 15 residues. CDR1 is MDHEN and CDR2 is SYDVKM in the germline V gene. The CDR3 DNA follows: TGTGCCAGCAGTCCCGGTGGGCTGCCCACCGGGGAGCTGTTTTTT. It codes for CASSPGGLPTGELFF.

This clonotype was picked up a small number of times. V gene TRBV7-3 combines with J gene TRBJ2-2; no reliable D call. Looked up from germline, CDR1 is SGHTA and CDR2 is FQGTGA. The CDR3 is 12 residues long. Trimming cost V 6 bases and J 8 bases, with 10 bases left between them. CDR3 DNA: TGTGCCAGCAGTCCAGGTCAAGGGGAGCTGTTTTTT. Amino acid sequence: CASSPGQGELFF.

The rearrangement joins TRBV15 to TRBJ2-7; D possibly corresponds to TRBD2 (5 bases). The V end was cut by 1 base, the J end by 6 bases, with 10 bases between. The germline gives CDR1 LNHNV, CDR2 YYDKDF (reference sequence). CDR3 length: 13 amino acids. The CDR3 reads CATSRVSAGEQYF. CDR3 DNA sequence: TGTGCCACCAGCAGAGTGTCGGCGGGCGAGCAGTACTTC.

This clonotype was seen a single time. The chain links TRBV20-1 to TRBJ2-1; D possibly corresponds to TRBD2 (6 bases). Per germline, CDR1 DFQATT and CDR2 SNEGSKA (reference sequence). The CDR3 spans 10 residues. The V gene lost 6 bases and the J gene lost 6 bases, with 6 bases spanning the gap. The CDR3 coding sequence is TGCAGTGCCGGGGGCAATGAGCAGTTCTTC. Residues: CSAGGNEQFF.

The table lists this clonotype with a few counts. This chain connects TRBV19 to TRBJ1-1; a weak D match, TRBD1 (5 bases). This CDR3 contains 15 residues. V lost 7 bases, J lost 0 bases, and 15 bases lay in between. Per the germline V gene, CDR1 is LNHDA and CDR2 is SQIVND (reference sequence). The CDR3 DNA is TGTGCCAGTATAAGCCGGGGCACCTTGAACACTGAAGCTTTCTTT. Protein sequence: CASISRGTLNTEAFF. The full variable domain, completed using reference TRBV19 and TRBJ1-1, is DGGITQSPKYLFRKEGQNVTLSCEQNLNHDAMYWYRQDPGQGLRLIYYSQIVNDFQKGDIAEGYSVSREKKESFPLTVTSAQKNPTAFYLCASISRGTLNTEAFFGQGTRLTVV.

This rearrangement joins TRBV4-1 to TRBJ1-5; 9 bases match TRBD1. J was trimmed by 1 base and V by 3 bases; bases with no gene match: 19. CDR3 length: 21 residues. The germline V gene encodes CDR1 MGHRA and CDR2 YSYEKL. The CDR3 DNA is TGCGCCAGCAGCCACAAAAAAGACCGGGACAGGGAGATGAGGAGCAATCAGCCCCAGCATTTT. Residues: CASSHKKDRDREMRSNQPQHF.

The chain employs TRBV19 and TRBJ1-5; no definite D call. The V end was cut by 7 bases, the J end by 6 bases, with 10 bases between. The CDR3 covers 12 residues. In germline, CDR1 is LNHDA, CDR2 SQIVND (reference sequence). The CDR3: CASKTGSQPQHF. For the CDR3, the DNA is TGTGCCAGTAAGACGGGGTCTCAGCCCCAGCATTTT. The variable domain in full, with the rest retrieved from reference TRBV19 and TRBJ1-5, is DGGITQSPKYLFRKEGQNVTLSCEQNLNHDAMYWYRQDPGQGLRLIYYSQIVNDFQKGDIAEGYSVSREKKESFPLTVTSAQKNPTAFYLCASKTGSQPQHFGDGTRLSIL.

This clonotype has a count of ten or more. V gene TRBV7-9 combines with J gene TRBJ2-5, with 7 bases aligning to TRBD1. The CDR3 length is 14 residues. V shed 4 bases and J 9 bases; nucleotides not matched to a gene: 11. Germline V gene data show CDR1 as SEHNR and CDR2 as FQNEAQ (reference sequence). CDR3 nucleotides: TGTGCCAGCAGCTCTACAGGGGAATTGGTTCCCCAGTACTTC. Translation gives CASSSTGELVPQYF.

Only a few counts were recorded for this clonotype. J is TRBJ2-1 and V is TRBV2; D possibly uses TRBD1 or TRBD2 (5 bases each). The CDR3 is 16 residues long. Deletions cut 6 bases from V and 3 bases from J, with 18 bases between. Germline loops: CDR1 SNHLY, CDR2 FYNNEI. CDR3 coding DNA: TGTGCCAGCAGGGCCGGGACCCTGAGGGGCTACAATGAGCAGTTCTTC. Its protein product is CASRAGTLRGYNEQFF.

With regard to this clonotype: Given a much more abundant clone one base away, this may be a read error. The rearrangement uses TRBV6-1 and TRBJ1-2; TRBD1 might be the D (5 bases). This CDR3 is built from 15 residues. The V and J ends lost 0 bases and 4 bases respectively, with 12 bases between them. The V gene's germline CDR1 is MNHNS and CDR2 SASEGT. The CDR3 DNA reads as TGTGCCAGCAGTGAAGCGTCGAGGGGAGTCTATGGCTACACCTTC. Encoded protein: CASSEASRGVYGYTF.

The rearrangement joins TRBV7-3 to TRBJ2-2, with a possible D match to TRBD2 (5 bases). V lost 1 base to trimming and J lost 6 bases, with 12 bases between them. This CDR3 has 15 amino acids. Looked up from germline, CDR1 is SGHTA and CDR2 is FQGTGA. DNA of the CDR3: TGTGCCAGCAGCTTAAAGGGTGTGGGAGCCGGGGAGCTGTTTTTT. Its translation: CASSLKGVGAGELFF.